This T cell receptor (beta chain) was captured by sequencing in a study of CD8 T cells in ankylosing spondylitis. V lost 2 bases to trimming and J lost 0 bases, with 7 bases between them. The CDR3 has 14 residues. Germline assignment: CDR1 SGHTA and CDR2 FQGTGA. TCR beta libraries were made by quantitative 5'-RACE with molecular barcodes. TCRdb reanalysed the 5' RACE reads using MiXCR and keeps one entry per CDR3 protein. The sample records under 450,000 distinct CDR3 sequences, under 20% being singletons. Study-level points and caveats: A number of the motif variants had already been described in reactive arthritis synovial fluid and blood. Disease-linked clones bore a CD8+ phenotype, appearing relatively rarely in peripheral blood. The study looked at matched synovial fluid samples from ankylosing spondylitis patients. Disease-linked clones were reported to be significantly enriched there. For ankylosing spondylitis blood, a TCR beta motif of 7 or 8 highly homologous variants appeared characteristic.

Only a few counts were recorded for this clonotype. The antigen remains undetermined. This clonotype originated in a male donor with ankylosing spondylitis. Specimen: blood, either unsorted or a sorted T cell fraction (not recorded which). The gene calls are TRBV7-3 and TRBJ1-1; D not certain. For the CDR3, the DNA is TGTGCCAGCAGCTTATTGCCGATGAACACTGAAGCTTTCTTT. This codes for CASSLLPMNTEAFF.